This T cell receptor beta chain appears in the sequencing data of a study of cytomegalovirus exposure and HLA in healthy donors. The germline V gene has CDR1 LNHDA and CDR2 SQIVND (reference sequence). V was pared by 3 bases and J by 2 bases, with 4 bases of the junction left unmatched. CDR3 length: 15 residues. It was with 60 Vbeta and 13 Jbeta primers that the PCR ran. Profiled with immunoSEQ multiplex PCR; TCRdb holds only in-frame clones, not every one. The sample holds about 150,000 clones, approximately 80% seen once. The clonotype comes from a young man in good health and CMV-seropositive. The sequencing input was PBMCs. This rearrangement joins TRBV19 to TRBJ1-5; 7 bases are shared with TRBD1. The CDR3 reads CASSIAGQRNQPQHF. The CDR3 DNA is TGTGCCAGTAGTATCGCGGGACAGCGCAATCAGCCCCAGCATTTT.